A single TCR beta chain is shown here with its context. The antigen is undetermined. This sample stems from a study of sequential checkpoint blockade in melanoma. Overall study context: DNA from 90 to 100 pretreatment tumor samples underwent TCRβ immunosequencing. Roughly 22 patients had matched tumor biopsies before treatment and at week 13 after nivolumab or ipilimumab alone. Findings of the study overall: Rising tumor T-cell fraction and clonality meant about 30 times likelier benefit.

Profiling relied on immunoSEQ multiplex PCR, and the TCRdb table lists in-frame clones only, not all of them. The table has some 10,000 clones, about 21% seen once. CDR3 length: 14 residues. Treatment meaning: randomized to nivolumab then ipilimumab (arm A) or the reverse (arm B). DNA-damaging chemotherapy had not been given to any patient beforehand. The chain joins TRBV12-2 to TRBJ2-1; the table names TRBD1, a call not compared with the DNA. TRBV12-2 has pseudogene status. This receptor was obtained from a human donor with melanoma. Material: tumor tissue (inferred from file names), obtained from a patient given nivolumab and ipilimumab in sequence. CDR3 in DNA: TGTGCCTCGTATAAAAACAGGGTATATAATGAGCAGTTCTTC. As protein: CASYKNRVYNEQFF.